This entry features one T cell receptor (beta chain) sequence. Its specificity is unknown. V shed 5 bases, J shed 7 bases, and the junction held 7 bases outside the gene matches. Germline loops: CDR1 SGHTA, CDR2 FQGNSA. This CDR3 is built from 13 residues. This record belongs to a study of T cell responses to AZD1222 COVID-19 vaccine. For the study at large: Pooled in the analysis were second doses at about 4 or about 12 weeks.

Study-wide results and limits: It was only after the peak T cell response that any repertoires were sampled. Unmutated variant regions are reportedly targeted by nearly half of spike-specific TCRs.

The protocol was immunoSEQ multiplex PCR, while the TCRdb copy is restricted to in-frame clones and leaves out a portion. The data show tens of thousands of clones, with over 75% seen just once and more than 10% held by the top ten. This TCR came from an adult in good health. The chain recombines TRBV7-2 with TRBJ1-2, with 7 bases fitting TRBD1. Sequenced here: peripheral blood, sampled on day 0 of AZD1222 vaccination. CDR3 region: CASSTTGIGGYTF. CDR3 in DNA: TGTGCCAGCAGCACGACAGGGATCGGTGGCTACACCTTC.